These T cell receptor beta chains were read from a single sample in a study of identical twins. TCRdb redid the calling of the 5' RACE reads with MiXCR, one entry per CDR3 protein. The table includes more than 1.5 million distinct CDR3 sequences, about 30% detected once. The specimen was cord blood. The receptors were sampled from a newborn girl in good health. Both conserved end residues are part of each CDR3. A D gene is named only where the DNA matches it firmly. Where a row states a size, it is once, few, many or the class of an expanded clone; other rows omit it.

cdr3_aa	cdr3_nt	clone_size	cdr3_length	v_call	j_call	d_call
CASSFTPGFTYEQYF	TGTGCCAGCAGCTTTACTCCCGGCTTCACCTACGAGCAGTACTTC	few	15	TRBV7-2	TRBJ2-7	NA
CASSLRRLINEKLFF	TGTGCCAGCAGTTTGCGGAGGCTTATTAATGAAAAACTGTTTTTT	NA	15	TRBV28	TRBJ1-4	NA
CASSLVRGLRSPLHF	TGTGCCAGCAGCTTAGTTCGTGGCCTACGTTCACCCCTCCACTTT	few	15	TRBV11-2	TRBJ1-6	NA
CASGQGLDEQYF	TGTGCCAGCGGACAGGGACTCGACGAGCAGTACTTC	NA	12	TRBV7-9	TRBJ2-7	TRBD1
CASSIRQGARLAVGNEQFF	TGTGCCAGCAGCATACGACAGGGTGCCCGACTAGCGGTAGGAAATGAGCAGTTCTTC	NA	19	TRBV7-9	TRBJ2-1	TRBD2
CASSKGRGPPNEQFF	TGTGCCAGCAGCAAGGGGCGGGGGCCCCCCAATGAGCAGTTCTTC	few	15	TRBV9	TRBJ2-1	NA
CASRTGTGSQPQHF	TGTGCCAGCCGAACCGGGACAGGCTCTCAGCCCCAGCATTTT	NA	14	TRBV6-1	TRBJ1-5	TRBD1
CSAFDYPEQYF	TGCAGTGCGTTCGACTACCCCGAGCAGTACTTC	NA	11	TRBV20-1	TRBJ2-7	NA
CASSEVGVAEQFF	TGCGCCAGCAGCGAAGTTGGGGTGGCTGAGCAGTTCTTC	NA	13	TRBV4-3	TRBJ2-1	NA
CSARPVAGGGDTQYF	TGCAGTGCTAGACCCGTAGCGGGAGGGGGAGATACGCAGTATTTT	few	15	TRBV20-1	TRBJ2-3	TRBD2
CASSGDSVNTEAFF	TGTGCCAGCAGTGGCGACAGTGTGAACACTGAAGCTTTCTTT	few	14	TRBV2	TRBJ1-1	NA
CASRLSGAKDTQYF	TGTGCCAGCAGACTTAGCGGGGCAAAGGATACGCAGTATTTT	NA	14	TRBV12-3/TRBV12-4	TRBJ2-3	TRBD2
CASSVGMLAGDFGTDTQYF	TGTGCCAGCAGCGTAGGCATGCTAGCGGGGGACTTCGGGACAGATACGCAGTATTTT	few	19	TRBV9	TRBJ2-3	TRBD2
CASSLAGLRHYEQYF	TGTGCCAGCAGCTTGGCAGGTCTACGGCACTACGAGCAGTACTTC	NA	15	TRBV5-4	TRBJ2-7	NA
CSAWGAESYEQYF	TGCAGTGCCTGGGGGGCGGAATCCTACGAGCAGTACTTC	many	13	TRBV20-1	TRBJ2-7	NA
CASTYRSRDLETQYF	TGTGCCAGCACCTACAGGTCCCGGGACCTGGAGACCCAGTACTTC	few	15	TRBV6-1	TRBJ2-5	NA
CASSLIPDRVRNSPLHF	TGTGCCAGCAGCTTAATCCCGGACAGGGTCCGGAATTCACCCCTCCACTTT	NA	17	TRBV7-2	TRBJ1-6	TRBD1
CSARAPTSGRGNEQFF	TGCAGTGCTAGAGCGCCGACTAGCGGGAGAGGCAATGAGCAGTTCTTC	NA	16	TRBV20-1	TRBJ2-1	TRBD2
CASSLGTEQETQYF	TGTGCCAGCAGTCTGGGGACAGAGCAAGAGACTCAGTACTTC	NA	14	TRBV12-3/TRBV12-4	TRBJ2-5	TRBD1
CASSPTSGGENEQFF	TGTGCCAGCAGCCCCACTAGCGGGGGAGAGAATGAGCAGTTCTTC	once	15	TRBV11-2	TRBJ2-1	TRBD2
CASSGNGASTEAFF	TGTGCCAGCAGCGGAAACGGGGCGAGCACTGAAGCTTTCTTT	NA	14	TRBV2	TRBJ1-1	NA
CATSDAGRGQETQYF	TGTGCCACCAGTGACGCCGGGCGAGGGCAAGAGACCCAGTACTTC	few	15	TRBV24-1	TRBJ2-5	NA
CSAYSGSSGYEQFF	TGCAGTGCCTACAGCGGGAGCAGTGGGTATGAGCAGTTCTTC	NA	14	TRBV20-1	TRBJ2-1	TRBD2
CASSTRQGSGTDTQYF	TGTGCCAGCAGCACTCGACAGGGTTCGGGGACAGATACGCAGTATTTT	NA	16	TRBV7-9	TRBJ2-3	TRBD1
CAIGLGVGTDTQYF	TGTGCCATTGGACTAGGGGTGGGCACAGATACGCAGTATTTT	NA	14	TRBV10-3	TRBJ2-3	TRBD2
CASSPNLSSGRAADTQYF	TGTGCCAGCAGCCCGAATTTGAGTAGCGGGAGGGCCGCAGATACGCAGTATTTT	NA	18	TRBV7-2	TRBJ2-3	TRBD2
CASSLTTGIGGQETQYF	TGCGCCAGCAGCCTTACAACGGGCATCGGGGGACAAGAGACCCAGTACTTC	few	17	TRBV5-1	TRBJ2-5	NA
CSARGTSSLAGELFF	TGCAGTGCTAGAGGCACTTCTTCCCTGGCCGGGGAGCTGTTTTTT	NA	15	TRBV20-1	TRBJ2-2	NA
CASSLKLGTGQRYEQYF	TGTGCCAGCAGCTTGAAGCTCGGGACAGGGCAAAGATACGAGCAGTACTTC	NA	17	TRBV5-6	TRBJ2-7	TRBD1
CASSLNGNIQYF	TGTGCCAGCAGTTTAAACGGAAACATTCAGTACTTC	few	12	TRBV27	TRBJ2-4	NA
CASSADSAYNSPLHF	TGTGCCAGCAGTGCGGACAGCGCCTATAATTCACCCCTCCACTTT	few	15	TRBV28	TRBJ1-6	NA
CASSDSGASSYNEQYF	TGTGCCAGCAGCGATAGCGGGGCAAGCTCCTACAATGAGCAGTACTTC	NA	16	TRBV11-2	TRBJ2-7	TRBD2
CASSLEGQGDGYTF	TGTGCCAGCAGCTTAGAAGGACAGGGGGATGGCTACACCTTC	few	14	TRBV7-6	TRBJ1-2	TRBD1
CASSFSGAGSTDTQYF	TGTGCCAGCAGTTTCTCTGGGGCAGGGTCCACAGATACGCAGTATTTT	many	16	TRBV12-3/TRBV12-4	TRBJ2-3	NA
CSVRTPGDTEAFF	TGCAGCGTTCGTACCCCGGGGGACACTGAAGCTTTCTTT	NA	13	TRBV29-1	TRBJ1-1	NA
CSASVQTRNQPQHF	TGCAGTGCTAGTGTGCAGACACGCAATCAGCCCCAGCATTTT	NA	14	TRBV20-1	TRBJ1-5	NA
CASTQTGTGANVLTF	TGTGCCAGTACTCAGACAGGGACTGGGGCCAACGTCCTGACTTTC	few	15	TRBV19	TRBJ2-6	TRBD1
CASSYTGRSGANVLTF	TGTGCCAGCAGTTACACGGGAAGGTCTGGGGCCAACGTCCTGACTTTC	NA	16	TRBV6-2/TRBV6-3	TRBJ2-6	NA
CASSHGLAGNTGELFF	TGCGCCAGCAGCCATGGGCTAGCGGGGAACACCGGGGAGCTGTTTTTT	NA	16	TRBV4-1	TRBJ2-2	TRBD2
CASKRSSGVNYGYTF	TGTGCCAGCAAAAGGTCGTCGGGGGTGAACTATGGCTACACCTTC	NA	15	TRBV6-5	TRBJ1-2	NA